The T cell receptor beta chain under discussion was sequenced for a study of T cells in localized non-small cell lung cancer. Libraries were prepared by immunoSEQ multiplex PCR; TCRdb keeps only in-frame clonotypes and omits some of them. This sample has under 65,000 clones, with 85% to 90% found just once. Comments on this clone: Its antigen is undetermined.

Whole-study results and caveats: Clonality peaked in uninvolved adjacent lung rather than tumor. Longer overall survival associated with higher blood T cell density; shorter survival with higher adjacent-lung clonality. The study sequenced only one region of the tumor. As a result, intratumor heterogeneity could not be excluded and remains possible. Detection in adjacent lung was observed for a median around 55 of the top 100 tumor clones.

This clonotype was sampled from a man between 40 and 70 years old with stage I squamous cell lung carcinoma. The material sequenced was peripheral blood, taken before any cancer treatment.

The CDR3 sequence: CASSPGTSRSSYNEQFF. For the CDR3, the DNA is TGTGCCAGTAGTCCAGGGACTAGCAGGAGCTCCTACAATGAGCAGTTCTTC. V usage is TRBV19 and J usage is TRBJ2-1; 9 positions agree with TRBD2. The ends lost 5 bases at V and 0 bases at J; junction bases unmatched: 8. The CDR3 contains 17 residues. Germline V lookup: CDR1 LNHDA, CDR2 SQIVND (reference sequence).